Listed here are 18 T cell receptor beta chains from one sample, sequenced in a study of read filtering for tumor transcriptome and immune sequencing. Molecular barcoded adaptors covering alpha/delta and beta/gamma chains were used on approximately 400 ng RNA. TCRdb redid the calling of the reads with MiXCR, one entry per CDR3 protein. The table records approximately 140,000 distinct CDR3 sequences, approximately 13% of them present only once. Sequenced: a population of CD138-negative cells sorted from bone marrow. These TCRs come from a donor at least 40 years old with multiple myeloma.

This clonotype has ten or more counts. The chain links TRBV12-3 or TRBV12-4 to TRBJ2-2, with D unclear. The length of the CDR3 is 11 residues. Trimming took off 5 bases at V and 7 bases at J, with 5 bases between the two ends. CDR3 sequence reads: CASSAVGELFF. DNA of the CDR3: TGTGCCAGCAGTGCGGTCGGGGAGCTGTTTTTT.

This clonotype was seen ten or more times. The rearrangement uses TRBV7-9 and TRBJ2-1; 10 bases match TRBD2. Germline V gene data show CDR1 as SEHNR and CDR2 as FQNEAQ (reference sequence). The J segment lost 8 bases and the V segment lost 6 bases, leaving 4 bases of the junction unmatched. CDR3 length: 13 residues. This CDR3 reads CASRASGRDEQFF. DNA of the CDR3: TGTGCCAGCAGGGCGAGCGGGAGGGATGAGCAGTTCTTC.

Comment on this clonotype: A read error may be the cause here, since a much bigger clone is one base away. The CDR3 is CSVEDWTAPYIRASNTEASF. The CDR3 region has the DNA TGCAGCGTTGAGGATTGGACAGCCCCGTATATCCGGGCGTCGAACACTGAAGCTTCCTTT. The V and J genes are TRBV29-1 and TRBJ1-1, with a tentative D call TRBD1 (6 bases). The CDR3 totals 20 residues. CDR1 is SQVTM and CDR2 is ANQGSEA in the germline V gene. Looking up the rest from reference TRBV29-1 and TRBJ1-1 gives the full variable domain: SAVISQKPSRDICQRGTSLTIQCQVDSQVTMMFWYRQQPGQSLTLIATANQGSEATYESGFVIDKFPISRPNLTFSTLTVSNMSPEDSSIYLCSVEDWTAPYIRASNTEASFGQGTRLTVV.

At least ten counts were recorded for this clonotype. The CDR3 loop is CAWSLEWNQPQHF. The CDR3 bases are TGTGCCTGGAGTTTGGAGTGGAATCAGCCCCAGCATTTT. The J gene is TRBJ1-5, the V gene TRBV30; D gene uncertain. V gave up 2 bases and J gave up 4 bases, with 9 bases separating them. The CDR3 totals 13 residues. The germline V gene encodes CDR1 GTSNPN and CDR2 SVGIG (reference sequence).

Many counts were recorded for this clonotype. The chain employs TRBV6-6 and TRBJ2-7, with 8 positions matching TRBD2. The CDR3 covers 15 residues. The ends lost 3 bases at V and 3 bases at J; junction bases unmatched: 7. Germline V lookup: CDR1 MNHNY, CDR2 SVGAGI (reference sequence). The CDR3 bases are TGTGCCAGCAGTTATCTCGGGAGGGCCAGCTACGAGCAGTACTTC. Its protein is CASSYLGRASYEQYF.

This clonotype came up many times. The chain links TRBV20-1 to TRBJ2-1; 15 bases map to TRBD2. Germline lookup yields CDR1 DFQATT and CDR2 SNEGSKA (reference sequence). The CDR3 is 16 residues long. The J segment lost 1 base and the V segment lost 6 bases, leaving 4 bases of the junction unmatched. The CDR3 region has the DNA TGCAGTGCGATCGGGACTAGCGGGAGGTCCTACAATGAGCAGTTCTTC. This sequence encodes CSAIGTSGRSYNEQFF.

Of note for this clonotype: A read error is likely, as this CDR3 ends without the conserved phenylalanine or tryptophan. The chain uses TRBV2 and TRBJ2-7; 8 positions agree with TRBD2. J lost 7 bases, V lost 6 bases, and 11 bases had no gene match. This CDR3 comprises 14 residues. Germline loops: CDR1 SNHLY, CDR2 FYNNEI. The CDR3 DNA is TGTGCCAGCAGCTCTAGCGGGTTGCTTCAGGAGCAGTACCTC. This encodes CASSSSGLLQEQYL.

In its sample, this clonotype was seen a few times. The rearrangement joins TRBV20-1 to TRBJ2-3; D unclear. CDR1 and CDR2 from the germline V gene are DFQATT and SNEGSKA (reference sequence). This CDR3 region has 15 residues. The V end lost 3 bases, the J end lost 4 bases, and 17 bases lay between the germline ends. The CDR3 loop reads CSASDELRAADTQYF. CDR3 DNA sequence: TGCAGTGCTAGCGATGAATTAAGGGCAGCAGATACGCAGTATTTT.

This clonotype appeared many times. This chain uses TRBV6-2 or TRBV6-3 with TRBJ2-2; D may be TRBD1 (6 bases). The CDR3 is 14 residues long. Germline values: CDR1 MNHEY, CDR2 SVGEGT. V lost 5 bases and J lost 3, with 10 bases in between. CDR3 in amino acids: CASSPGADTGELFF. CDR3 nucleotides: TGTGCCAGCAGTCCAGGGGCCGACACCGGGGAGCTGTTTTTT.

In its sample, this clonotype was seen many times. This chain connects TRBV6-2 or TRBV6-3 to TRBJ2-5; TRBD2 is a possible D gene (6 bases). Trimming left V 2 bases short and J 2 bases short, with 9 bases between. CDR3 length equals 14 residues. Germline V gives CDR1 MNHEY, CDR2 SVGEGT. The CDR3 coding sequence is TGTGCCAGCAGTTACGGAGGGACTCAAGAGACCCAGTACTTC. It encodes CASSYGGTQETQYF.

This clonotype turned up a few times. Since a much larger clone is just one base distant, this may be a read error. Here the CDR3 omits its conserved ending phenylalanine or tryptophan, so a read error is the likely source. The CDR3 DNA follows: TGTGCCAGCAGTTACGAGGTAGCGGGAATGGATGAGCAGTTCCTC. This sequence encodes CASSYEVAGMDEQFL. This chain connects TRBV6-6 to TRBJ2-1, with TRBD2 matching 8 bases. V gave up 2 bases and J gave up 8 bases; unmatched junction bases: 8. Germline V CDR1 and CDR2: MNHNY, SVGAGI (reference sequence). The CDR3 consists of 15 residues.

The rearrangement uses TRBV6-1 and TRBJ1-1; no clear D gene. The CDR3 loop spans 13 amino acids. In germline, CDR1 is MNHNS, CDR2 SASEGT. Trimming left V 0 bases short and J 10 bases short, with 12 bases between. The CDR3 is CASSEATGVRAFF. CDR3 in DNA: TGTGCCAGCAGTGAAGCGACGGGAGTGAGAGCTTTCTTT.

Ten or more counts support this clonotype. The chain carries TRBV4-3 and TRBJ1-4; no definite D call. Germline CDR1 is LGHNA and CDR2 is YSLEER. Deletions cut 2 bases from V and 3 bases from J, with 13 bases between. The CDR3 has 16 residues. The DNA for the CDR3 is TGCGCCAGCAGCCAAATTCGAGGGTTTTCTAATGAAAAACTGTTTTTT. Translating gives CASSQIRGFSNEKLFF.

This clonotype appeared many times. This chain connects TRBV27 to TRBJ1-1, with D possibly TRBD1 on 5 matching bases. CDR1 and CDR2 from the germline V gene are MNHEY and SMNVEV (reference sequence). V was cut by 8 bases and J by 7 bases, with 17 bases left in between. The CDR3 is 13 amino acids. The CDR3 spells CASRNEGRGEAFF. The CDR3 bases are TGTGCCAGCCGAAATGAGGGGCGCGGTGAAGCTTTCTTT.

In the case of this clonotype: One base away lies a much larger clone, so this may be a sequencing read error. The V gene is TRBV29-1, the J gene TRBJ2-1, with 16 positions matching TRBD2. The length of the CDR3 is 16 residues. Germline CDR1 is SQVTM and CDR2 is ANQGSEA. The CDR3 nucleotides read TGCAGCGCGGGACTAGCGGGAGGGCATCACTACAATGGGCAGTTCTTC. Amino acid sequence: CSAGLAGGHHYNGQFF.

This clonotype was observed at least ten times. CDR3 bases: TGTGCCAGCAGCTTAGGGGCAAGTTCGGGTAGAGGCGCTTTCTTT. It encodes CASSLGASSGRGAFF. This chain links TRBV7-8 with TRBJ1-1; D ambiguous. The germline V and J ends were trimmed by 1 base and 11 bases, with 20 bases remaining between them. Germline V gene data show CDR1 as SGHVS and CDR2 as FQNEAQ. The CDR3 runs 15 residues.

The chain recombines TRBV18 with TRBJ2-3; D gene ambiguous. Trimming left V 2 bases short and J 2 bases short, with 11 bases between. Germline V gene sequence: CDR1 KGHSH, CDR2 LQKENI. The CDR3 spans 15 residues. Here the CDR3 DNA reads TGTGCCAGCTCACCAACCCTCGACACCACAGATACGCAGTATTTT. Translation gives CASSPTLDTTDTQYF.

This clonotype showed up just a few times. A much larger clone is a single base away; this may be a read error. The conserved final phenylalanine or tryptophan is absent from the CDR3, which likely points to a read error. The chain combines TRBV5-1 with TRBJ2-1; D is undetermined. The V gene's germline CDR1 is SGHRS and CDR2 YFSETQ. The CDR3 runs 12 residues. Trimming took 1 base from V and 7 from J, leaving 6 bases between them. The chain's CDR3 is CASSLLENEQFS. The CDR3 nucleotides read TGCGCCAGCAGCTTGCTAGAGAATGAGCAGTTCTCC.